Following are 5 T cell receptor beta chains from one sample sequenced in a study of control samples from healthy donors and cancer patients. Method: immunoSEQ multiplex PCR; TCRdb's copy keeps in-frame clones and lacks some. This table has just over 30,000 clones, 94% appearing once. Sequenced sample: blood. The receptors stem from a man aged 60 to 75 in good health.

V is TRBV6-6 and J is TRBJ2-7; perhaps TRBD1 as D (6 bases). The CDR3 consists of 14 residues. Germline V gene data show CDR1 as MNHNY and CDR2 as SVGAGI (reference sequence). V was shortened by 4 bases and J by 3 bases, with 13 bases between the two germline ends. CDR3 DNA: TGTGCCAGCAGTTTAAATCCAGGGGTCTACGAGCAGTACTTC. It translates to CASSLNPGVYEQYF.

The genes are TRBV10-1 and TRBJ1-1; D remains unclear. Trimming left V 0 bases short and J 8 bases short, with 10 bases between. Per germline, CDR1 WNHNN and CDR2 SYGVQD (reference sequence). The CDR3 has 13 residues. The CDR3 coding sequence is TGCGCCAGCAGTGAGTCGAACGGTTCCGAAGCTTTCTTT. Its translation: CASSESNGSEAFF.

The chain carries TRBV4-3 and TRBJ2-2, with D unclear. Per germline, CDR1 LGHNA and CDR2 YSLEER. This CDR3 comprises 14 residues. Between the trimmed V and J ends, which lost 1 base and 1 base, there was a span of 4 bases. The DNA of the CDR3 is TGCGCCAGCAGCCAAGGAAGGAACACCGGGGAGCTGTTTTTT. Residues: CASSQGRNTGELFF.

This chain connects TRBV19 to TRBJ1-2; unclear D gene. Trimming took 3 bases from V and 7 from J, leaving 6 bases between them. CDR1 and CDR2 (germline): LNHDA, SQIVND (reference sequence). The CDR3 spans 11 residues. CDR3 sequence reads: CASSIGVGYTF. CDR3 nucleotide sequence: TGTGCCAGTAGTATCGGAGTTGGCTACACCTTC. Complete variable domain (other parts from reference TRBV19 and TRBJ1-2): DGGITQSPKYLFRKEGQNVTLSCEQNLNHDAMYWYRQDPGQGLRLIYYSQIVNDFQKGDIAEGYSVSREKKESFPLTVTSAQKNPTAFYLCASSIGVGYTFGSGTRLTVV.

J is TRBJ2-5 and V is TRBV14; D is unresolved. Per germline, CDR1 SGHDN and CDR2 FVKESK. The CDR3 totals 12 residues. V was trimmed by 4 bases and J by 4 bases, leaving 7 bases between them. This CDR3 reads CASSLSSETQYF. Here the CDR3 DNA reads TGTGCCAGCAGCCTCTCTTCAGAGACCCAGTACTTC. Filled out from reference TRBV14 and TRBJ2-5, the complete variable domain reads EAGVTQFPSHSVIEKGQTVTLRCDPISGHDNLYWYRRVMGKEIKFLLHFVKESKQDESGMPNNRFLAERTGGTYSTLKVQPAELEDSGVYFCASSLSSETQYFGPGTRLLVL.